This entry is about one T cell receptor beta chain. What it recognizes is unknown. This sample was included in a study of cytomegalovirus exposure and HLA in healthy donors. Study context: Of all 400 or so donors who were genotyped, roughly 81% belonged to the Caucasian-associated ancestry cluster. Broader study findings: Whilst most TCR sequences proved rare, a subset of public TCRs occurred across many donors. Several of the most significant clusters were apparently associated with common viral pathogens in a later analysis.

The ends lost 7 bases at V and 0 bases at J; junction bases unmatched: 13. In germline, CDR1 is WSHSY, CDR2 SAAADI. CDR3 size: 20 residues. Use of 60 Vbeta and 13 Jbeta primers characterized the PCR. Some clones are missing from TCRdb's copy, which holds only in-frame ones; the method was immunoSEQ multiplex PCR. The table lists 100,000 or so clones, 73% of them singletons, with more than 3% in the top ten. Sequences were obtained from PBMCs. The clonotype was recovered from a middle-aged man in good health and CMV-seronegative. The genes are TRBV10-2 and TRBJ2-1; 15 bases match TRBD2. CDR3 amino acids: CASINLGTSGGQSSYNEQFF. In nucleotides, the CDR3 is TGCGCCAGCATCAACCTCGGGACTAGCGGGGGGCAGAGCTCCTACAATGAGCAGTTCTTC.